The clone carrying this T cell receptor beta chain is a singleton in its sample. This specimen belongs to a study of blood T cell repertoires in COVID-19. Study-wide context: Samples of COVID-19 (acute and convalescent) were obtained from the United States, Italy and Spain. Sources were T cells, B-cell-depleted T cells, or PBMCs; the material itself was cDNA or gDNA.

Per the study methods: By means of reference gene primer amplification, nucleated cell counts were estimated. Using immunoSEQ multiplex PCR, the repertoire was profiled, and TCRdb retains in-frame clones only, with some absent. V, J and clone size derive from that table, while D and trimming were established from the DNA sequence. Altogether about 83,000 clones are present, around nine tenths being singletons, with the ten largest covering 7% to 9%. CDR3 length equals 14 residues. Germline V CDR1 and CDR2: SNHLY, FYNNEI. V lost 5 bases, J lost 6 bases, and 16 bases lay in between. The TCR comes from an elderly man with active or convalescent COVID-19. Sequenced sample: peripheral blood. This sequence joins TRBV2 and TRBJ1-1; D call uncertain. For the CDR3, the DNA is TGTGCCAGCAGTCCACCATTGCGGGCCGCTGAAGCTTTCTTT. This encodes CASSPPLRAAEAFF.